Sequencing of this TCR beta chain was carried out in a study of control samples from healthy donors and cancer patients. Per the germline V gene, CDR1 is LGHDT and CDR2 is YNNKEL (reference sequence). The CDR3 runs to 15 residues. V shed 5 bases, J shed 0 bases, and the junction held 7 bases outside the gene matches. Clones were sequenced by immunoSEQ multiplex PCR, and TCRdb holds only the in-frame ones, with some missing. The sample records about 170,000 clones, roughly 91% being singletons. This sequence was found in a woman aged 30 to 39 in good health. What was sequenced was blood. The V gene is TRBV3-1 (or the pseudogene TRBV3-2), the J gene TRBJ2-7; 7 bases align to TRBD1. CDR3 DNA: TGTGCCAGCAGCAAGACGGGACAGCACTCCTACGAGCAGTACTTC. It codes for CASSKTGQHSYEQYF.